These 31 T cell receptor beta chains originate from one sample sequenced in a study of T cell responses to AZD1222 COVID-19 vaccine. Libraries were prepared by immunoSEQ multiplex PCR; TCRdb keeps only in-frame clonotypes and omits some of them. The repertoire holds roughly 130,000 clones, with roughly 88% as singletons. The source material was peripheral blood, sampled on day 0 of MenACWY control vaccination. These receptors originate from an adult in good health.

V is TRBV4-2 and J is TRBJ2-7; TRBD2 matches at 13 bases. CDR1 LGHNA and CDR2 YNFKEQ come from the germline V gene. The length of the CDR3 is 17 residues. J was trimmed by 1 base and V by 4 bases; bases with no gene match: 7. The CDR3 nucleotides read TGTGCCAGCAGCCGCCTCGGACTAGCGGGGGAGTCCTACGAGCAGTACTTC. It encodes CASSRLGLAGESYEQYF.

This chain uses TRBV29-1 with TRBJ2-2; 9 nucleotides agree with TRBD1. With 6 bases clipped from V and 3 bases from J, the junction kept 5 bases outside the gene matches. Germline V gene data show CDR1 as SQVTM and CDR2 as ANQGSEA. The CDR3 is 14 amino acids. CDR3 sequence (DNA): TGCAGCGTCGGACAGGGGAAGCACACCGGGGAGCTGTTTTTT. It yields the protein CSVGQGKHTGELFF.

The chain combines TRBV19 with TRBJ1-6; 7 bases fit TRBD1. Trimming at V came to 5 bases and at J to 0 bases, leaving 7 bases not matched to a gene. This CDR3 spans 17 amino acids. Germline V gene sequence: CDR1 LNHDA, CDR2 SQIVND (reference sequence). The CDR3 DNA reads TGTGCCAGTAGTGATCCGGGACAGAGCTCCTATAATTCACCCCTCCACTTT. Its protein is CASSDPGQSSYNSPLHF. Full variable domain (remainder filled in from reference TRBV19 and TRBJ1-6): DGGITQSPKYLFRKEGQNVTLSCEQNLNHDAMYWYRQDPGQGLRLIYYSQIVNDFQKGDIAEGYSVSREKKESFPLTVTSAQKNPTAFYLCASSDPGQSSYNSPLHFGNGTRLTVT.

The chain couples TRBV6-5 to TRBJ1-1; D is perhaps TRBD1 (5 bases). The germline gives CDR1 MNHEY, CDR2 SVGAGI. Trimming took 2 bases from V and 6 from J, leaving 13 bases between them. The CDR3 is 14 residues long. The CDR3 protein is CASSYERPGPEAFF. The CDR3 DNA reads TGTGCCAGCAGTTACGAGAGACCGGGACCTGAAGCTTTCTTT.

The CDR3 loop reads CASSVAIAGGRSSYNEQFF. CDR3 nucleotide sequence: TGTGCCAGCAGCGTAGCGATAGCGGGAGGCAGGAGCTCCTACAATGAGCAGTTCTTC. The chain employs TRBV9 and TRBJ2-1; TRBD2 agrees at 10 bases. Germline CDR1 SGDLS, CDR2 YYNGEE. This CDR3 contains 19 residues. V shed 0 bases, J shed 0 bases, and the junction held 9 bases outside the gene matches.

V usage is TRBV7-9 and J usage is TRBJ2-7; weak D call: TRBD1 (6 bases). The CDR3 length is 15 residues. The germline gives CDR1 SEHNR, CDR2 FQNEAQ (reference sequence). The ends were cut back, 3 bases at V and 5 bases at J, with 17 bases in the middle. The CDR3 nucleotides are TGTGCCAGCAGCTTGAGCAGGGGTATTTCCGACGAGCAGTACTTC. This encodes CASSLSRGISDEQYF.

This clone was seen once. The chain links TRBV6-5 to TRBJ1-2, with D perhaps TRBD1 (5 bases). The germline V gene has CDR1 MNHEY and CDR2 SVGAGI. This CDR3 is built from 15 residues. The V end lost 2 bases, the J end lost 4 bases, and 14 bases lay between the germline ends. The CDR3, as DNA: TGTGCCAGCAGTTACGACCCTACGGGACTCTATGGCTACACCTTC. It encodes CASSYDPTGLYGYTF.

V usage is TRBV28 and J usage is TRBJ1-2; D is perhaps TRBD1 (5 bases). V was cut by 3 bases and J by 5 bases, with 13 bases left in between. Germline V gene data show CDR1 as MDHEN and CDR2 as SYDVKM. The CDR3 spans 14 residues. CDR3 bases: TGTGCCAGCAGTTTGCCCCGGGGACTTTATGGCTACACCTTC. It translates to CASSLPRGLYGYTF.

This chain connects TRBV27 to TRBJ1-2, with 7 bases aligning to TRBD1. This CDR3 region has 14 residues. The V and J ends lost 6 bases and 7 bases, in that order; junction bases with no gene match: 11. Germline loops: CDR1 MNHEY, CDR2 SMNVEV (reference sequence). This chain's CDR3 is CASRDRTHWGGYTF. The CDR3 region has the DNA TGTGCCAGCAGGGACAGGACCCACTGGGGTGGCTACACCTTC.

This chain uses TRBV3-1 (or the pseudogene TRBV3-2) with TRBJ2-1; possibly TRBD2 for D (6 bases). Germline assignment: CDR1 LGHDT and CDR2 YNNKEL (reference sequence). The CDR3 runs to 15 residues. The ends were cut back, 0 bases at V and 6 bases at J, with 12 bases in the middle. CDR3 protein: CASSQDGLALNEQFF. The CDR3 region has the DNA TGTGCCAGCAGCCAAGATGGCCTAGCGCTCAATGAGCAGTTCTTC.

V gene TRBV2 combines with J gene TRBJ1-5, with unresolved D. Germline lookup yields CDR1 SNHLY and CDR2 FYNNEI. The length of the CDR3 is 13 residues. With 8 bases removed from V and 4 bases from J, the gap between germline ends came to 12 bases. The CDR3 region has the DNA TGTGCCAGCGGCGGGCCAGGAAATCAGCCCCAGCATTTT. Amino acid sequence: CASGGPGNQPQHF.

The chain links TRBV9 to TRBJ2-5; 11 nucleotides match TRBD2. Germline V lookup: CDR1 SGDLS, CDR2 YYNGEE. V lost 3 bases, J lost 2 bases, and 3 bases stayed unmatched. This CDR3 contains 15 residues. The CDR3 nucleotides read TGTGCCAGCAGCGCCTTAGCGGGAGGGCAAGAGACCCAGTACTTC. Residues: CASSALAGGQETQYF.

The chain employs TRBV2 and TRBJ2-5; TRBD2 agrees at 8 bases. Per germline, CDR1 SNHLY and CDR2 FYNNEI. Trimming removed 2 bases from V and 2 bases from J; junction bases left unmatched: 4. There are 15 residues in the CDR3. The CDR3 DNA reads as TGTGCCAGCAGTGAATCCAGCGGGGGACAAGAGACCCAGTACTTC. As protein: CASSESSGGQETQYF.

The chain links TRBV25-1 to TRBJ2-1; perhaps TRBD2 as D (5 bases). V shed 3 bases and J shed 9 bases, with 12 bases lying between them. CDR3 length: 13 amino acids. Germline values: CDR1 MGHDK, CDR2 SYGVNS. The CDR3 loop reads CASSEIRAGEQFF. The CDR3 coding sequence is TGTGCCAGCAGTGAGATTCGGGCGGGTGAGCAGTTCTTC.

The chain links TRBV5-8 to TRBJ1-1; 7 bases map to TRBD1. Germline V gives CDR1 SGHTS, CDR2 YDEGEE. V lost 4 bases and J lost 4; bases outside the gene matches: 10. The length of the CDR3 is 15 residues. The CDR3 sequence is CASSIGQAGGTEAFF. The DNA for the CDR3 is TGTGCCAGCAGCATTGGACAGGCGGGGGGCACTGAAGCTTTCTTT. Together with reference TRBV5-8 and TRBJ1-1, the CDR3 gives the full variable domain: EAGVTQSPTHLIKTRGQQATLRCSPISGHTSVYWYQQALGLGLQFLLWYDEGEERNRGNFPPRFSGRQFPNYSSELNVNALELEDSALYLCASSIGQAGGTEAFFGQGTRLTVV.

This chain links TRBV6-5 with TRBJ1-3; D is unclear. Per germline, CDR1 MNHEY and CDR2 SVGAGI. This CDR3 contains 14 residues. Trimming cost V 9 bases and J 0 bases, with 12 bases left between them. CDR3 in DNA: TGTGCCAGTGACCTTGGCGCCTCTGGAAACACCATATATTTT. Protein sequence: CASDLGASGNTIYF.

The chain joins TRBV3-1 (or the pseudogene TRBV3-2) to TRBJ2-2; D might be TRBD1 (7 bases). The CDR3 spans 15 residues. Deletions cut 3 bases from V and 5 bases from J, with 13 bases between. CDR1 and CDR2 from the germline V gene are LGHDT and YNNKEL (reference sequence). CDR3 residues: CASSQAGGRTGELFF. The DNA of the CDR3 is TGTGCCAGCAGCCAGGCAGGGGGGAGAACCGGGGAGCTGTTTTTT.

V usage is TRBV6-6 and J usage is TRBJ2-7; D is unclear. The CDR3 is made up of 21 amino acids. Germline lookup yields CDR1 MNHNY and CDR2 SVGAGI (reference sequence). V lost 5 bases, J lost 2 bases, and 34 bases lay in between. CDR3 DNA sequence: TGTGCCAGCAGTCTTCCGGTTTTTAGGTCAGGCTCCTCAAAAGTAACCTACGAGCAGTACTTC. Translating gives CASSLPVFRSGSSKVTYEQYF.

This sequence joins TRBV5-1 and TRBJ2-7; D not certain. This CDR3 has 14 amino acids. The V gene's germline CDR1 is SGHRS and CDR2 YFSETQ. V was cut by 0 bases and J by 5 bases, with 12 bases left in between. The CDR3 protein is CASSLVAGDHEQYF. As DNA, the CDR3 is TGCGCCAGCAGCTTGGTTGCCGGAGACCACGAGCAGTACTTC.

V usage is TRBV6-5 and J usage is TRBJ2-1; 8 bases are shared with TRBD2. V gave up 9 bases and J gave up 12 bases; unmatched junction bases: 13. The CDR3 has 13 residues. Germline CDR1 and CDR2: MNHEY and SVGAGI. The DNA of the CDR3 is TGTGCCAGTCAGCAACGGGAGGGCTACGTGCAGTTCTTC. Amino acid sequence: CASQQREGYVQFF.

The chain carries TRBV27 and TRBJ1-1; tentative D call: TRBD1 (6 bases). This CDR3 region has 14 residues. Per germline, CDR1 MNHEY and CDR2 SMNVEV (reference sequence). The ends were cut back, 2 bases at V and 0 bases at J, with 7 bases in the middle. The CDR3 region is CASSLKGVNTEAFF. CDR3 sequence (DNA): TGTGCCAGCAGTTTAAAGGGGGTGAACACTGAAGCTTTCTTT.

This clone occurred a few times. The V gene is TRBV28, the J gene TRBJ1-1, with unresolved D. Germline CDR1 MDHEN, CDR2 SYDVKM. With 0 bases removed from V and 4 bases from J, the gap between germline ends came to 3 bases. The CDR3 loop spans 12 amino acids. The CDR3 protein is CASSLWATEAFF. The DNA of the CDR3 is TGTGCCAGCAGTTTATGGGCCACTGAAGCTTTCTTT.

This chain uses TRBV7-6 with TRBJ1-2; TRBD1 aligns across 12 bases. The J segment lost 6 bases and the V segment lost 0 bases, leaving 2 bases of the junction unmatched. This CDR3 is 15 amino acids long. In germline, CDR1 is SGHVS, CDR2 FNYEAQ. As DNA, the CDR3 is TGTGCCAGCAGCTTAGCCGGGACAGGGGGCAATGGCTACACCTTC. It specifies CASSLAGTGGNGYTF.

The chain couples TRBV5-6 to TRBJ2-1; D not certain. This CDR3 is 11 amino acids long. Germline CDR1 SGHDT, CDR2 YYEEEE. Trimming took 2 bases from V and 9 from J, leaving 6 bases between them. CDR3 nucleotide sequence: TGTGCCAGCAGCTTTCTAAGTGAGCAGTTCTTC. It translates to CASSFLSEQFF. Filled out from reference TRBV5-6 and TRBJ2-1, the complete variable domain reads DAGVTQSPTHLIKTRGQQVTLRCSPKSGHDTVSWYQQALGQGPQFIFQYYEEEERQRGNFPDRFSGHQFPNYSSELNVNALLLGDSALYLCASSFLSEQFFGPGTRLTVL.

This chain links TRBV6-5 with TRBJ2-2; D is unresolved. Trimming removed 6 bases at V and 6 bases at J, with 11 bases between. Germline V gene lookup returns CDR1 MNHEY and CDR2 SVGAGI. This CDR3 contains 13 residues. The CDR3 coding sequence is TGTGCCAGCAGGGCGGACGTAGCCGGGGAGCTGTTTTTT. Protein sequence: CASRADVAGELFF.

This chain joins TRBV20-1 and TRBJ2-1; D remains ambiguous. The germline CDR1 and CDR2 sequences are DFQATT and SNEGSKA (reference sequence). The CDR3 consists of 10 residues. V lost 0 bases and J 15 bases, leaving 9 bases between the germline ends. The CDR3 DNA reads TGCAGTGCTAGAGATGGCCTTCGGTTCTTC. Amino acids: CSARDGLRFF.

This chain joins TRBV10-3 and TRBJ2-3; 8 nucleotides align to TRBD2. The CDR3 consists of 15 residues. Germline CDR1 reads ENHRY; CDR2 reads SYGVKD. J gave up 4 bases and V 2 bases, and 5 bases lay outside the gene matches. CDR3 sequence reads: CAISEPAGEADTQYF. The CDR3 DNA sequence: TGTGCCATCAGTGAGCCAGCGGGAGAGGCAGATACGCAGTATTTT.

This chain joins TRBV18 and TRBJ1-1; D unclear. Germline CDR1 KGHSH, CDR2 LQKENI. Trimming took 2 bases from V and 1 from J, leaving 14 bases between them. The CDR3 totals 16 residues. CDR3 nucleotides: TGTGCCAGCTCACCATCATACACCGGAGGGAACACTGAAGCTTTCTTT. Translated, it gives CASSPSYTGGNTEAFF.

V is TRBV7-2 and J is TRBJ2-3, with D possibly matching TRBD1 (5 bases). This CDR3 is built from 17 residues. CDR1 and CDR2 (germline): SGHTA, FQGNSA. Deletions cut 3 bases from V and 6 bases from J, with 22 bases between. CDR3 residues: CASSFGVAGRGTDTQYF. The CDR3 DNA sequence: TGTGCCAGCAGCTTTGGCGTGGCCGGAAGGGGAACCGATACGCAGTATTTT.

The V and J genes are TRBV6-5 and TRBJ1-2; D uncertain. V lost 7 bases, J lost 7 bases, and 10 bases lay in between. CDR3 length: 11 amino acids. Germline V gene lookup returns CDR1 MNHEY and CDR2 SVGAGI. In DNA, the CDR3 is TGTGCCAGCAACCGCGGGCTTGGCTACACCTTC. Translation gives CASNRGLGYTF.

V is TRBV5-1 and J is TRBJ1-5; D ambiguous. V was trimmed by 0 bases and J by 0 bases, leaving 7 bases between them. From germline, CDR1 is SGHRS and CDR2 YFSETQ. The CDR3 covers 15 residues. CDR3 loop: CASSLDGYSNQPQHF. DNA of the CDR3: TGCGCCAGCAGCTTGGATGGTTATAGCAATCAGCCCCAGCATTTT.